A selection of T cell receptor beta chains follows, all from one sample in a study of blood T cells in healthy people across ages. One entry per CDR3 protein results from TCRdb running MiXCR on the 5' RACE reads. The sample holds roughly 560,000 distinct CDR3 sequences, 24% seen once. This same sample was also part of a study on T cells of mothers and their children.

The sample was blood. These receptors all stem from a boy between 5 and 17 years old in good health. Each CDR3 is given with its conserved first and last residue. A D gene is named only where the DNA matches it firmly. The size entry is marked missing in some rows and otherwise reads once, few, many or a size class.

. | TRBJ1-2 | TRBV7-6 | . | TGTGCCAGCAGCTTAGCAGGGGAGGACTATGGCTACACCTTC | CASSLAGEDYGYTF
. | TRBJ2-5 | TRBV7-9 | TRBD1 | TGTGCCAGCAGGCGACAGGGACATGGGGTGGCCATGGAGACCCAGTACTTC | CASRRQGHGVAMETQYF
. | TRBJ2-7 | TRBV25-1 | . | TGTGCCAGCAGTGAGACGCGGGGGCATGCGTACGAGCAGTACTTC | CASSETRGHAYEQYF
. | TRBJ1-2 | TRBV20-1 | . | TGCAGTGCTAGAGACTCGTATTATGGCCTCGAGGGTGGCACCTTC | CSARDSYYGLEGGTF
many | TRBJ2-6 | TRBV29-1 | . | TGCAGCGTCAAACTAGTGACAGAGGGGTCCCCTGGGGCCAACGTCCTGACTTTC | CSVKLVTEGSPGANVLTF
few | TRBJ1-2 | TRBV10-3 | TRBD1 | TGTGCCATCAGAAGACAGGGGGGACCGTATGGCTACACCTTC | CAIRRQGGPYGYTF
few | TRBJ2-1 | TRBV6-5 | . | TGTGCCAGCAGGGACGGGGGATCCTACAATGAGCAGTTCTTC | CASRDGGSYNEQFF
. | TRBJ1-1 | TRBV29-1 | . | TGCAGCTCTGTGGGGCCTTCCGGGGAAGCTTTCTTT | CSSVGPSGEAFF
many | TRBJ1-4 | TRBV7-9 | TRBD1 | TGTGCCAGCAGCTTCGACAGGGCAACTAATGAAAAACTGTTTTTT | CASSFDRATNEKLFF
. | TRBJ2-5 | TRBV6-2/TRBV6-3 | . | TGTGCCAGCAGTTCTAGGGTCCAGACCCAGTACTTC | CASSSRVQTQYF
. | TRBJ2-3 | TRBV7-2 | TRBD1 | TGTGCCAGCAGCTCTCTGGCACAGGGGGGTCGGGATACGCAGTATTTT | CASSSLAQGGRDTQYF
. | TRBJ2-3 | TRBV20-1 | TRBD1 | TGCAGTGCCAAACAGGGGAGCACAGATACGCAGTATTTT | CSAKQGSTDTQYF
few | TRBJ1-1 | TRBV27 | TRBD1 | TGTGGCGTAGGTACAGGGGTTACTGAAGCTTTCTTT | CGVGTGVTEAFF
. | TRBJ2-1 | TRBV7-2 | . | TGTGCCAGCAGCTTAGAAACCGGGCTCTCCACCCTCAATGAGCAGTTCTTC | CASSLETGLSTLNEQFF
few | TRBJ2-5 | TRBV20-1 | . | TGCAGTGCCCTCGGACCCAGGGAGCAGTACTTC | CSALGPREQYF
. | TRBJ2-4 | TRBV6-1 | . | TGTGCCAGCAGTGACCCAGGGTTAGGCAAAAACATTCAGTACTTC | CASSDPGLGKNIQYF
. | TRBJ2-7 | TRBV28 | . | TGTGCCAGCAGTTTAGGGCCCGTTACAGGACAGAACTACGAGCAGTACTTC | CASSLGPVTGQNYEQYF
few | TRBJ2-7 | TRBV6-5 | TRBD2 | TGTGCCAGCAGTTACAATAGCGGGGGTTACACCTACGAGCAGTACTTC | CASSYNSGGYTYEQYF
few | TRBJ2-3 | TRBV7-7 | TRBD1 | TGTGCTAACAGCTCCGGGACAGGCGTCTCGAATACGCAGTATTTT | CANSSGTGVSNTQYF
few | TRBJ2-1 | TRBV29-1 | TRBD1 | TGCAGCGTTGACAGGGGGGAGCAGTTCTTC | CSVDRGEQFF
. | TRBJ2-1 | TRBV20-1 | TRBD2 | TGCAGTGCTAGTGAAGCCCGGACTAGCGGGGCCGGGCAGTTCTTC | CSASEARTSGAGQFF
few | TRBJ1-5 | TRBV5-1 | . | TGCGCCAGCAGCTTGGAAGGGCAGGGCCAGACCCCCCAGCATTTT | CASSLEGQGQTPQHF
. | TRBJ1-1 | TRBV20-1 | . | TGCAGTGCTAGAGGACTCGGGCGTGGCACTGAAGCTTTCTTT | CSARGLGRGTEAFF
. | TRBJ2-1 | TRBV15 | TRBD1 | TGTGCCACCAGCAGACCTGGCGGCAGGGGGACCTACAATGAGCAGTTCTTC | CATSRPGGRGTYNEQFF
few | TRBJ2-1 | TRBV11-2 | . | TGTGCCAGCAGCCTAGCTCTTCGGAATGAGCAGTTCTTC | CASSLALRNEQFF
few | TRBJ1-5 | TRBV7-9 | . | TGTGCCAGCAGCTTGGGCGGCCCGGCCCAGCATTTT | CASSLGGPAQHF
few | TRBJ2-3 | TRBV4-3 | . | TGCGCCAGCAGCCGCGACACTTCTAGCACAGATACGCAGTATTTT | CASSRDTSSTDTQYF
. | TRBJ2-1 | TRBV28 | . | TGTGCCAGCAATTTAGGCAGCGCCTACAATGAGCAGTTCTTC | CASNLGSAYNEQFF
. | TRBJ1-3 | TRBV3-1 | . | TGTGCCAGCAGCCAAGATAAGGAGTCCACCATATATTTT | CASSQDKESTIYF
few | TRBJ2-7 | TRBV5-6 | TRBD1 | TGTGCCAGCAGCCCGGGACAGTACCCCTACGAGCAGTACTTC | CASSPGQYPYEQYF
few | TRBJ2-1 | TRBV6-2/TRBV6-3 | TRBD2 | TGTGCCAGCAGTCCAGGACTAGCCCCCGGGCATGAGCAGTTCTTC | CASSPGLAPGHEQFF
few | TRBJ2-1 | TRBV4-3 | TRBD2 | TGCGCCAGCGGCCAACGCCCGACTAGCGGGGGGTCCAATCCGTTCTTC | CASGQRPTSGGSNPFF
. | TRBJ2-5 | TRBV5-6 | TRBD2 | TGTGCCAGCAGCTTGGACTCGGGGACTAGCGTAACGGAGACCCAGTACTTC | CASSLDSGTSVTETQYF
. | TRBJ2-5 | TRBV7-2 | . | TGTGCCAGCAGTCCAATAGCGAATGTTTATCAAGAGACCCAGTACTTC | CASSPIANVYQETQYF
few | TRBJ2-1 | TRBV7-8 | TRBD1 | TGTGCCAGCAGCTTAGGATTGCAATACGGACAGGGTACCTACAATGAGCAGTTCTTC | CASSLGLQYGQGTYNEQFF
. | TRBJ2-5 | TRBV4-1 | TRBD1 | TGCGCCAGCAGCCAAGTACAGGGGGATCAAGAGACCCAGTACTTC | CASSQVQGDQETQYF
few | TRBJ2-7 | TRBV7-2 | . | TGTGCCAGCAGCCCCTTGGGGGCTAACTACGAGCAGTACTTC | CASSPLGANYEQYF
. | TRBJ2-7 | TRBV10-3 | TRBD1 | TGTGCCATCAGTGAGTCGTGGGACAGATCCTACGAGCAGTACTTC | CAISESWDRSYEQYF
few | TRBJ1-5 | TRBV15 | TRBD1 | TGTGCCACCAGCAGATTGCAGGGGGGACCCCAGCATTTT | CATSRLQGGPQHF
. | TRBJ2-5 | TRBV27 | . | TGTGCCAGCAGCTATCAGGGGCGGGAGACCCAGTACTTC | CASSYQGRETQYF
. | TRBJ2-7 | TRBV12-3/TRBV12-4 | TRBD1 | TGTGCCGGCGGGACAGGGGTCCACGAGCAGTACTTC | CAGGTGVHEQYF
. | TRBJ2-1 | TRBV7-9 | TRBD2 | TGTGCCAGCAGCTCCTCAGCGGGATACTACAATGAGCAGTTCTTC | CASSSSAGYYNEQFF
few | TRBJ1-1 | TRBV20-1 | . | TGCAGTGCGCCGAGAGGCGCGCGAGGGAACACTGAAGCTTTCTTT | CSAPRGARGNTEAFF
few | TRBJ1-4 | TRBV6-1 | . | TGTGCCAGCAAGAGGTCGTGGGGGCAAGGTGAAAAACTGTTTTTT | CASKRSWGQGEKLFF
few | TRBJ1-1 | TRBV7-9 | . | TGTGCCAGCAGGGTGGGCCTTTCTGAAGCTTTCTTT | CASRVGLSEAFF
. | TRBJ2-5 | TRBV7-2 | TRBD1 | TGTGCCAGCAGCTTAGTATCGACAGGGACAGAGACCCAGTACTTC | CASSLVSTGTETQYF
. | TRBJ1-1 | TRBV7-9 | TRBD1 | TGTGCCAGCAGCTTCTCGACAGGGGGCACTGAAGCTTTCTTT | CASSFSTGGTEAFF
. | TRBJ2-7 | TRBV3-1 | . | TGTGCCAGCAGACAACTAGCCTCCTACGAGCAGTACTTC | CASRQLASYEQYF
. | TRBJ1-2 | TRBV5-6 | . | TGTGCCAGCAGCTTGGTGGTCACCACCTCGTATGGCTACACCTTC | CASSLVVTTSYGYTF
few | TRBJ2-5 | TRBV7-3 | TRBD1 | TGTGCCAGCAGCTTAACTCCCCGGACAGGGGAGACCCAGTACTTC | CASSLTPRTGETQYF
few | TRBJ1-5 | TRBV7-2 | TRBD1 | TGTGCCAGCAGCTTAAGGACAGGGGATAATCAGCCCCAGCATTTT | CASSLRTGDNQPQHF
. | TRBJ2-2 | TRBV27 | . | TGTGCCAGCAGTTTACACAGGGCAACCACCGGGGAGCTGTTTTTT | CASSLHRATTGELFF
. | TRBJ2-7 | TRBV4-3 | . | TGCGCCAGCAGCCAAGGGGGGCTTAGCTACGAGCAGTACTTC | CASSQGGLSYEQYF
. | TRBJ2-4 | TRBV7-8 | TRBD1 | TGTGCCAGCAGCCCAAGACAGGGCATTAAGATTCTAGCCAAAAACATTCAGTACTTC | CASSPRQGIKILAKNIQYF
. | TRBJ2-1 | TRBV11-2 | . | TGTGCCAGCAGCTTAGATCAGGGACTTTACTACAATGAGCAGTTCTTC | CASSLDQGLYYNEQFF